The 6 T cell receptor beta chains listed next were all sequenced from one sample in a study of cytomegalovirus exposure and HLA in healthy donors. The primer mix had 60 Vbeta and 13 Jbeta primers. Assay: immunoSEQ multiplex PCR; the TCRdb copy retains only in-frame clones and omits some. The repertoire consists of 70,000 to 95,000 clones, with around 81% occurring once and the leading ten covering around 2%. The sample taken for sequencing was PBMCs. These receptors all come from a man younger than 35 in good health and CMV-seronegative.

The rearrangement links TRBV9 to TRBJ2-2, with no clear D. With 0 bases removed from V and 5 bases from J, the gap between germline ends came to 5 bases. The CDR3 has 13 residues. Per the germline V gene, CDR1 is SGDLS and CDR2 is YYNGEE. The CDR3 region is CASSVGRTGELFF. The CDR3 bases are TGTGCCAGCAGCGTAGGTCGGACCGGGGAGCTGTTTTTT.

The chain employs TRBV19 and TRBJ2-1; 8 nucleotides match TRBD1. The CDR3 has 16 amino acids. The germline V gene encodes CDR1 LNHDA and CDR2 SQIVND (reference sequence). V trimming: 5 bases; J trimming: 6 bases; junction bases outside the gene matches: 12. The CDR3 region is CASSPWEQGEFNEQFF. In DNA, the CDR3 is TGTGCCAGTAGTCCCTGGGAACAGGGGGAATTCAATGAGCAGTTCTTC. Looking up the rest from reference TRBV19 and TRBJ2-1 gives the full variable domain: DGGITQSPKYLFRKEGQNVTLSCEQNLNHDAMYWYRQDPGQGLRLIYYSQIVNDFQKGDIAEGYSVSREKKESFPLTVTSAQKNPTAFYLCASSPWEQGEFNEQFFGPGTRLTVL.

The chain is built from TRBV7-6 and TRBJ1-6, with 7 positions matching TRBD1. The V gene's germline CDR1 is SGHVS and CDR2 FNYEAQ. The V gene end was trimmed by 5 bases and the J gene end by 5 bases; junction bases not matched to a gene: 6. This CDR3 has 15 amino acids. CDR3 residues: CASSPSGGDNSPLHF. DNA of the CDR3: TGTGCCAGCAGCCCTTCAGGGGGTGATAATTCACCCCTCCACTTT.

This clone was counted between two and nine times. The same CDR3 also results from other DNA sequences found in this sample. The chain has TRBV7-8 and TRBJ2-7; 8 bases map to TRBD1. Per germline, CDR1 SGHVS and CDR2 FQNEAQ. The V segment lost 5 bases and the J segment 3 bases; nucleotides outside the gene matches: 3. The CDR3 length is 13 residues. CDR3 DNA: TGTGCCAGCAGCCCCGGGACAGGCTACGAGCAGTACTTC. Protein sequence: CASSPGTGYEQYF.

This clone was seen just once. The CDR3 sequence: CASSPQSAGEGYTF. The DNA of the CDR3 is TGTGCCAGCTCACCACAGTCAGCGGGGGAGGGCTACACCTTC. The rearrangement joins TRBV18 to TRBJ1-2, with D perhaps TRBD1 (5 bases). This CDR3 is built from 14 residues. Trimming took off 1 base at V and 8 bases at J, with 14 bases between the two ends. Germline V gene lookup returns CDR1 KGHSH and CDR2 LQKENI.

Many counts were recorded for this clone. The rearrangement uses TRBV18 and TRBJ1-1, with a possible D match to TRBD1 (5 bases). This CDR3 is built from 15 residues. The V and J ends lost 6 bases and 0 bases respectively, with 14 bases between them. Germline V lookup: CDR1 KGHSH, CDR2 LQKENI. The CDR3 nucleotides read TGTGCCAGCTCGCCGCAGGGTTCGGTGAACACTGAAGCTTTCTTT. Its protein is CASSPQGSVNTEAFF.